This T cell receptor beta chain was sequenced for a study of CD8+ T cells in alopecia areata. The CDR3 length is 17 residues. Looked up from germline, CDR1 is KGHSH and CDR2 is LQKENI. V lost 3 bases and J lost 1, with 15 bases in between. Treatment noted: oral pan-JAK inhibitor, 5-10 mg twice daily. Extraction of RNA preceded its reverse transcription into cDNA, which served as the sequencing template. TCRdb's copy holds only in-frame clones and misses some; the assay was immunoSEQ multiplex PCR. This sample has 150,000 to 200,000 clones, with 58% found just once. The chain combines TRBV18 with TRBJ2-2; the D gene is possibly TRBD2 (6 bases). The specimen comprised CD4+ T cells sorted from blood, sampled at approximately week 56, from a patient treated with tofacitinib. This receptor was taken from a human donor with alopecia areata. The CDR3 region is CASSPRGGGVNTGELFF. CDR3 coding DNA: TGTGCCAGCTCACCCCGGGGCGGCGGGGTGAACACCGGGGAGCTGTTTTTT.